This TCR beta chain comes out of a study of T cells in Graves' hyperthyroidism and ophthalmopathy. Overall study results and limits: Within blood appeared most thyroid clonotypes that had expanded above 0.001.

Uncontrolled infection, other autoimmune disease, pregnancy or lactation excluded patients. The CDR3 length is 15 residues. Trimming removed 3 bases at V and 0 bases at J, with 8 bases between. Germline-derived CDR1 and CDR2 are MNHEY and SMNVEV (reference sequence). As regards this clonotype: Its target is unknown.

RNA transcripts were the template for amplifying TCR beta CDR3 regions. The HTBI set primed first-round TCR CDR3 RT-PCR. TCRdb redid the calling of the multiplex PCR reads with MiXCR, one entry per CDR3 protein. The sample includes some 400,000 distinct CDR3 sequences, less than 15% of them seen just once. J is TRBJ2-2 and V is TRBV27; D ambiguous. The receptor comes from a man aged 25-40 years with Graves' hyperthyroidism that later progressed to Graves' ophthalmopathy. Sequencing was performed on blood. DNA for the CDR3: TGTGCCAGCAGTTTGCAACCCCCGAACACCGGGGAGCTGTTTTTT. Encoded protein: CASSLQPPNTGELFF.